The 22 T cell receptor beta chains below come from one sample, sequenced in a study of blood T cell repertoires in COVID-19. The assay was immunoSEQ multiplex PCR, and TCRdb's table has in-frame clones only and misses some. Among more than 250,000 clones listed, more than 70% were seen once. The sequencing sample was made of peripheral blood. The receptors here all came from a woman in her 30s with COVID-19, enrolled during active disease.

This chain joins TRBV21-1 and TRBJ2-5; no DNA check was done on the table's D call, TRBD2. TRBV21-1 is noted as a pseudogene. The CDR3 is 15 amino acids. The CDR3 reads CASSLLAGGQETQYF. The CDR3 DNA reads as TGTGCCAGCAGCTTACTAGCGGGGGGCCAAGAGACCCAGTACTTC.

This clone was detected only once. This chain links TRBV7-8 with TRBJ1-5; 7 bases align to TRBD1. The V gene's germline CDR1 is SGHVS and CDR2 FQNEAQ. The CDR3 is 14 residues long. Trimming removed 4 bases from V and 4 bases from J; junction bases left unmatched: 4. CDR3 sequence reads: CASSSNRGNQPQHF. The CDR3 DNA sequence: TGTGCCAGCAGCTCAAACAGGGGTAATCAGCCCCAGCATTTT.

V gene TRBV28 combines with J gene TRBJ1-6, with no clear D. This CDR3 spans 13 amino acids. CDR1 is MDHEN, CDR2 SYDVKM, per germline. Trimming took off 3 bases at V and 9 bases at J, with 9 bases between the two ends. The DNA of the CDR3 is TGTGCCAGCAGTTTGGGGAGGGCTTCACCCCTCCACTTT. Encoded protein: CASSLGRASPLHF.

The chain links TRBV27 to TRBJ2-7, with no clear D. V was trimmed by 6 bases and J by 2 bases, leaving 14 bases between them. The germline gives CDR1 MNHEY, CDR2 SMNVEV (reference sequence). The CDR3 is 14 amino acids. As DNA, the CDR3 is TGTGCCAGCAGCCCCGCGCGGTCCACCTACGAGCAGTACTTC. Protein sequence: CASSPARSTYEQYF.

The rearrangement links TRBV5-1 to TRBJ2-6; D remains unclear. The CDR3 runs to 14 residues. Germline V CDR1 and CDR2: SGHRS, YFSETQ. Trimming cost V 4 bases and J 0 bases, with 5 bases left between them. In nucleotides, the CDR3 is TGCGCCAGCAGCGCTATCTCTGGGGCCAACGTCCTGACTTTC. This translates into CASSAISGANVLTF.

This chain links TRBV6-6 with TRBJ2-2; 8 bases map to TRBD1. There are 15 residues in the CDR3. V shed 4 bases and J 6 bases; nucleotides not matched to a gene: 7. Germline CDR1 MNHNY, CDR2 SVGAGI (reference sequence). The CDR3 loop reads CASSFDRGASGELFF. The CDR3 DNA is TGTGCCAGCAGTTTCGACAGGGGTGCGTCCGGGGAGCTGTTTTTT.

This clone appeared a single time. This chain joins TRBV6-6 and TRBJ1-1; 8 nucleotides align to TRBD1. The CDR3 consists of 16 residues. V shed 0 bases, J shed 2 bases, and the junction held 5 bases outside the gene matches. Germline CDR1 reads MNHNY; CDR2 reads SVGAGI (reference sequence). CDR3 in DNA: TGTGCCAGCAGTTACTCGACCAGGGGGCATAACACTGAAGCTTTCTTT. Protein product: CASSYSTRGHNTEAFF.

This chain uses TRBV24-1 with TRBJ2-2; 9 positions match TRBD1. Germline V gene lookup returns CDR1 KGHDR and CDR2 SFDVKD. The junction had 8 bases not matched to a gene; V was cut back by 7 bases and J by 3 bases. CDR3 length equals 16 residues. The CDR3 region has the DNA TGTGCCACCAGCCCGGGACAGGGAGTTGACACCGGGGAGCTGTTTTTT. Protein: CATSPGQGVDTGELFF.

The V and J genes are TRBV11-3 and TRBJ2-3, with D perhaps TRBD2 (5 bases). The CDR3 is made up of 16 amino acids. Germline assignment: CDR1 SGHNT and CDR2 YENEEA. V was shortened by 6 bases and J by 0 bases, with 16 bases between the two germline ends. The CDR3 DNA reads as TGTGCCAGCAGTACTCTTCGGGAAGCCAGCACAGATACGCAGTATTTT. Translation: CASSTLREASTDTQYF.

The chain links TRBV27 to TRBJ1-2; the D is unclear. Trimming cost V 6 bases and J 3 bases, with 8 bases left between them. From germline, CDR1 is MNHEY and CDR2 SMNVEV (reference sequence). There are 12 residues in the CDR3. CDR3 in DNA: TGTGCCAGCAGGGAGGGAGACTATGGCTACACCTTC. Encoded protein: CASREGDYGYTF.

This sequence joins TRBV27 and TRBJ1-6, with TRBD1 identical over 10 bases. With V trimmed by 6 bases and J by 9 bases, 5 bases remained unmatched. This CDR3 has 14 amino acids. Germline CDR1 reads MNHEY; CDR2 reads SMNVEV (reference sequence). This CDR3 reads CASRDDRGRSPLHF. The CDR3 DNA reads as TGTGCCAGCAGAGATGACAGGGGGCGTTCACCCCTCCACTTT.

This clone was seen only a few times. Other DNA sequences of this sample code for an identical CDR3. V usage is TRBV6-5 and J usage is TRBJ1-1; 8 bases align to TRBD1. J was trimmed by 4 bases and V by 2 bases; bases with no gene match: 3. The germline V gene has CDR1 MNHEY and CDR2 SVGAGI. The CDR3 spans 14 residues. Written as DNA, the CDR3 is TGTGCCAGCAGTTACGGGACAGGAAGCACTGAAGCTTTCTTT. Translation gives CASSYGTGSTEAFF.

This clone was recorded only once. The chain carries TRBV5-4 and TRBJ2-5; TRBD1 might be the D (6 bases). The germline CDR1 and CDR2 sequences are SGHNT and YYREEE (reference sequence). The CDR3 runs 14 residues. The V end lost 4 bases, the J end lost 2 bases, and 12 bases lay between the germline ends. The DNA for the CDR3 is TGTGCCAGCAGCCCCCAGAGGGGGCAAGAGACCCAGTACTTC. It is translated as CASSPQRGQETQYF.

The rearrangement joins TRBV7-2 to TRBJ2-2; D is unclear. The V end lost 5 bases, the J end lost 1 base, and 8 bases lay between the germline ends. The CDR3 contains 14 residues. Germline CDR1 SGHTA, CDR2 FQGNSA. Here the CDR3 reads CASSPVVNTGELFF. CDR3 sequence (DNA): TGTGCCAGCAGCCCAGTTGTGAACACCGGGGAGCTGTTTTTT.

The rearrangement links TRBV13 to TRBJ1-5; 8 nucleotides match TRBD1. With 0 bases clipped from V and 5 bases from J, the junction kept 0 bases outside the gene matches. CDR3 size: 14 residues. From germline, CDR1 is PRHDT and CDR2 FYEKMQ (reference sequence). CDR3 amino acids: CASSLGQGDQPQHF. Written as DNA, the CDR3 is TGTGCCAGCAGCTTAGGACAGGGGGATCAGCCCCAGCATTTT.

CDR3 DNA sequence: TGTGCCAGCAGCTTGGATAGTCCGGTCCGCTATGGCTACACCTTC. It translates to CASSLDSPVRYGYTF. The chain couples TRBV5-4 to TRBJ1-2; D unclear. The CDR3 length is 15 residues. Germline assignment: CDR1 SGHNT and CDR2 YYREEE (reference sequence). Deletions cut 0 bases from V and 4 bases from J, with 13 bases between.

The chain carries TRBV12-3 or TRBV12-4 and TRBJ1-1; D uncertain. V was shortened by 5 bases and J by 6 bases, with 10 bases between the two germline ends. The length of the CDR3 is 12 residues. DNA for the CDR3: TGTGCCAGCAGTGTCGGAGGCCCTGAAGCTTTCTTT. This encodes CASSVGGPEAFF.

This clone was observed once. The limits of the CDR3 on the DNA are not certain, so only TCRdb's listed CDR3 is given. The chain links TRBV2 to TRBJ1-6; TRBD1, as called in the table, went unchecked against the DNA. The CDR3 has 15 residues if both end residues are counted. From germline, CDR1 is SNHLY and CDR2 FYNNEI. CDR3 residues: CASILGTRQGTPLHF.

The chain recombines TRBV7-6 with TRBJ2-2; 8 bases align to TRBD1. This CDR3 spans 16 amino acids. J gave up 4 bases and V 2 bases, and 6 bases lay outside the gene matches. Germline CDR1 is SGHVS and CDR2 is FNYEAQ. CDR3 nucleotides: TGTGCCAGCAGCTTACGGACAGGGACGGTCACCGGGGAGCTGTTTTTT. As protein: CASSLRTGTVTGELFF. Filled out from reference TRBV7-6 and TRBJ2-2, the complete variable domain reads GAGVSQSPRYKVTKRGQDVALRCDPISGHVSLYWYRQALGQGPEFLTYFNYEAQQDKSGLPNDRFSAERPEGSISTLTIQRTEQRDSAMYRCASSLRTGTVTGELFFGEGSRLTVL.

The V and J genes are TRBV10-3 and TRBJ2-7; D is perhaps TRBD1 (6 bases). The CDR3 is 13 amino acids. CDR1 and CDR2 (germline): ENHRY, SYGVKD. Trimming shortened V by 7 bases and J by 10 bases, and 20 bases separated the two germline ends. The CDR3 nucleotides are TGTGCCATCATCCTGTACCTACAGGGATTCCAGTACTTC. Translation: CAIILYLQGFQYF.

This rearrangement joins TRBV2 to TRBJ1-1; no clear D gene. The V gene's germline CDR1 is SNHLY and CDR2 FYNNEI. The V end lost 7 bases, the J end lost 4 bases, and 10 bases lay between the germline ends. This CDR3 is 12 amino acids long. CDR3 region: CASIHWSTEAFF. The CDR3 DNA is TGTGCCAGCATACACTGGAGCACTGAAGCTTTCTTT.

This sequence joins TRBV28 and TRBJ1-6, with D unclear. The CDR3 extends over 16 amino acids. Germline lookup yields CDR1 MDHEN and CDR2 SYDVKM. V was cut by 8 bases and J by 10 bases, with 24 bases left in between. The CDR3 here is CASLDFGREKGSPLHF. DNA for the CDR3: TGTGCCAGCCTAGACTTCGGTAGGGAGAAAGGATCACCCCTCCACTTT.